This T cell receptor beta chain was sequenced for a study of T-cell memory formation after mild COVID-19. J was trimmed by 8 bases and V by 6 bases; bases with no gene match: 11. This CDR3 has 15 amino acids. The germline V gene encodes CDR1 SNHLY and CDR2 FYNNEI. Constant-segment primers were used for 5'RACE, and the resulting TCR alpha and TCR beta cDNA libraries carried sample barcodes and UMIs. MiXCR was run by TCRdb on the 5' RACE reads, yielding one entry per CDR3 protein. The repertoire holds over 70,000 distinct CDR3 sequences, with roughly 16% as singletons. The genes are TRBV2 and TRBJ2-1, with 9 bases lining up with TRBD1. Sequences were obtained from PBMCs or a T cell subset sorted from them (not recorded which). The TCR comes from a man aged 18 to 30 who had mild COVID-19 (a few samples of this study predate the infection). Cell type and time point are not known. The CDR3 DNA reads TGTGCCAGCAGGGGGGGACAGGGAGTACTCGATGAGCAGTTCTTC. This codes for CASRGGQGVLDEQFF.